This T cell receptor beta chain was sequenced for a study of T cells in Graves' hyperthyroidism and ophthalmopathy. The study, taken as a whole, reports: Model predictions of ophthalmopathy came a median about six months before onset.

This clonotype came up a few times. Its antigen is unknown. Regions amplified from RNA transcripts were the TCR beta CDR3 regions. Initially, a first-round RT-PCR of the TCR CDR3 employed the HTBI primer set. Via MiXCR, TCRdb re-called the multiplex PCR reads, giving one row per CDR3 protein. This sample has about half a million distinct CDR3 sequences, with approximately 22% found just once. Ophthalmopathy patients had Clinical Activity Score at least 3, NOSPECS grade at least 4, duration under 3 months. Uncontrolled infections, other autoimmune diseases, pregnancy or lactation led to exclusion of patients. The sequence was obtained from a woman between 70 and 85 years old with Graves' ophthalmopathy. The sample consisted of blood.

CDR3 nucleotide sequence: TGCGCCAGCAGTGGACGGCCCGGACAGGTGGCCGGAGGCAATGAGCAGTTCTTC. This gives the protein CASSGRPGQVAGGNEQFF. V gene TRBV10-1 combines with J gene TRBJ2-1; 7 positions agree with TRBD1. Germline assignment: CDR1 WNHNN and CDR2 SYGVQD (reference sequence). This CDR3 has 18 residues. V gave up 4 bases and J gave up 6 bases; unmatched junction bases: 18.